This TCR beta chain is drawn from a study of blood T cell repertoires in COVID-19. Looking at the study overall: Samples taken during acute and convalescent COVID-19 were collected in the United States, Italy and Spain. PBMCs, B-cell-depleted T cells, or T cells were the source of the cDNA or gDNA that made up the material.

Authors' data handling: Scientists estimated how many nucleated cells there were by amplifying reference gene primers. Profiled with immunoSEQ multiplex PCR; TCRdb holds only in-frame clones, not every one. The DNA gave D and trimming, while V, J and clone size come from that table. The table records hundreds of thousands of clones, around 89% of them present only once. The receptor was isolated from a woman aged 25 to 39 with acute or convalescent COVID-19. Sequences were obtained from peripheral blood.

The CDR3 DNA reads as TGTGCCAGCACCTTTGGACAGGGCCTGGGGAACACTGAAGCTTTCTTT. Protein product: CASTFGQGLGNTEAFF. The rearrangement joins TRBV7-8 to TRBJ1-1; TRBD1 matches at 8 bases. V gave up 7 bases and J gave up 1 base; unmatched junction bases: 11. The germline V gene encodes CDR1 SGHVS and CDR2 FQNEAQ. The CDR3 spans 16 residues.